The source of this T cell receptor beta chain is a study of blood T cell repertoires in COVID-19. About the study: Nucleic acid was either cDNA or gDNA, and it came from T cells, B-cell-depleted T cells, or PBMCs.

In germline, CDR1 is SGHTA, CDR2 FQGNSA. V gave up 3 bases and J gave up 4 bases; unmatched junction bases: 11. CDR3 length: 18 residues. In the source study's methods: Amplifying reference gene primers gave estimates of nucleated cell counts. Sequencing used immunoSEQ multiplex PCR; TCRdb keeps in-frame clones, though not all of them. V, J and clone size derive from that table, while D and trimming were established from the DNA sequence. The sample includes 65,000 to 70,000 clones, around 86% of them seen just once. The clonotype originates from a man in his fifties with active COVID-19. This sequence joins TRBV7-2 and TRBJ2-3; the match to TRBD2 covers 12 bases. The sequencing input was peripheral blood. This CDR3 reads CASSFWSSSGGGADTQYF. CDR3 DNA: TGTGCCAGCAGCTTCTGGTCCTCTAGCGGGGGGGGAGCAGATACGCAGTATTTT.